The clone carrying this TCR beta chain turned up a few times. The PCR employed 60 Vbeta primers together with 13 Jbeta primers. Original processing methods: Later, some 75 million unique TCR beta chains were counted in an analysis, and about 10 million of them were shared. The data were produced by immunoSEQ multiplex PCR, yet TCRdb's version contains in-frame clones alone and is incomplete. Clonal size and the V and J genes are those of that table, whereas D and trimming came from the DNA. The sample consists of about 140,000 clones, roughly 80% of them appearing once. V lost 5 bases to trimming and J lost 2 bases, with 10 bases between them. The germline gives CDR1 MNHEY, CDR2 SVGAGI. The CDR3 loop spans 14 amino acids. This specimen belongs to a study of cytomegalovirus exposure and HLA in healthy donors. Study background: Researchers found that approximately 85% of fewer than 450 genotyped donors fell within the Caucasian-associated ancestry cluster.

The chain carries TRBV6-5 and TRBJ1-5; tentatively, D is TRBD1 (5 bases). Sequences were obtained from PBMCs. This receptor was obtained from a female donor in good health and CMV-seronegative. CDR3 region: CASSPGGGNQPQHF. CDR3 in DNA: TGTGCCAGCAGTCCTGGGGGGGGCAATCAGCCCCAGCATTTT.